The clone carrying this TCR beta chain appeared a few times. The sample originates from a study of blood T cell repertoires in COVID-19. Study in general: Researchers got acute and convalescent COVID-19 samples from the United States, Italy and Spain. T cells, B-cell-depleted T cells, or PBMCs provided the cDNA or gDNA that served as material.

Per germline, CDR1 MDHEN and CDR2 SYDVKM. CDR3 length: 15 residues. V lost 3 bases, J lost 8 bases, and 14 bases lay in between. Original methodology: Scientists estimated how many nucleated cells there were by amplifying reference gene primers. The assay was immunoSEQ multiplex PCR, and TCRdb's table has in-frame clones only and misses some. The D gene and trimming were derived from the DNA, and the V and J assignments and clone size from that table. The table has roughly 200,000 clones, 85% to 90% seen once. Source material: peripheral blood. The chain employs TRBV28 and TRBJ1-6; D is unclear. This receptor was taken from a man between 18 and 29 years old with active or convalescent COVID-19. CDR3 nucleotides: TGTGCCAGCAGTTTCATGGCGGGGATTCATTCACCCCTCCACTTT. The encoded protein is CASSFMAGIHSPLHF.